These 15 T cell receptor beta chains share one sample of origin, sequenced in a study of cytomegalovirus exposure and HLA in healthy donors. 13 Jbeta primers and 60 Vbeta primers were used for the PCR. TCRdb's copy holds only in-frame clones and misses some; the assay was immunoSEQ multiplex PCR. In the table there are about 88,000 clones, 80% to 90% of which are singletons. Sample: PBMCs. The origin of the receptors is a man aged 18 to 29 in good health and CMV-seronegative.

This chain links TRBV6-6 with TRBJ1-1; 11 bases map to TRBD1. The ends lost 6 bases at V and 5 bases at J; junction bases unmatched: 8. This CDR3 has 15 amino acids. Germline V gene data show CDR1 as MNHNY and CDR2 as SVGAGI (reference sequence). The chain's CDR3 is CASSRGTGGKTEAFF. In DNA form, the CDR3 reads TGTGCCAGCAGCCGTGGGACAGGGGGGAAAACTGAAGCTTTCTTT.

The chain employs TRBV27 and TRBJ2-7, with a weak D call TRBD1 (5 bases). This CDR3 comprises 13 residues. Germline V gene data show CDR1 as MNHEY and CDR2 as SMNVEV (reference sequence). Trimming took off 3 bases at V and 3 bases at J, with 9 bases between the two ends. Here the CDR3 DNA reads TGTGCCAGCAGTTTCGGACACCGCTACGAGCAGTACTTC. This encodes CASSFGHRYEQYF.

The V gene is TRBV6-5, the J gene TRBJ1-2; no definite D call. The CDR3 runs 14 residues. CDR1 and CDR2 (germline): MNHEY, SVGAGI. Trimming stripped 2 bases from V and 1 base from J, with 8 bases between. CDR3 amino acids: CASSYAQFNYGYTF. CDR3 in DNA: TGTGCCAGCAGTTACGCACAGTTTAACTATGGCTACACCTTC.

The chain is built from TRBV7-2 and TRBJ1-1; D perhaps matches TRBD1 (5 bases). Trimming stripped 3 bases from V and 6 bases from J, with 5 bases between. CDR3 size: 11 residues. Germline V CDR1 and CDR2: SGHTA, FQGNSA. CDR3 residues: CASSLTAEAFF. In DNA form, the CDR3 reads TGTGCCAGCAGCTTGACAGCTGAAGCTTTCTTT.

The V gene is TRBV18, the J gene TRBJ1-1; D is uncertain. The CDR3 sequence is 14 residues long. V was shortened by 3 bases and J by 4 bases, with 12 bases between the two germline ends. In germline, CDR1 is KGHSH, CDR2 LQKENI. CDR3 DNA: TGTGCCAGCTCACCGAACCCCCTAGGCACTGAAGCTTTCTTT. As protein: CASSPNPLGTEAFF.

The DNA of the CDR3 is TGTGCCAGTAGAATGCATGGTGCCCCGACTAGCGGGAGGGGCGGTCTGAACACCGGGGAGCTGTTTTTT. Its protein product is CASRMHGAPTSGRGGLNTGELFF. V is TRBV19 and J is TRBJ2-2, with 14 bases fitting TRBD2. Germline V gene lookup returns CDR1 LNHDA and CDR2 SQIVND (reference sequence). Losses at the gene ends were 6 bases for V and 1 base for J; bases not matched to a gene: 22. The CDR3 sequence is 23 residues long. The variable domain in full, with the rest retrieved from reference TRBV19 and TRBJ2-2, is DGGITQSPKYLFRKEGQNVTLSCEQNLNHDAMYWYRQDPGQGLRLIYYSQIVNDFQKGDIAEGYSVSREKKESFPLTVTSAQKNPTAFYLCASRMHGAPTSGRGGLNTGELFFGEGSRLTVL.

A word on this clone: Germline and junction disagree at one end, which may indicate a read error. The chain combines TRBV5-1 with TRBJ1-3; 7 nucleotides line up with TRBD1. Germline CDR1 SGHRS, CDR2 YFSETQ. The CDR3 spans 14 residues. The CDR3 spells CASSRQGSGNTTYF. The CDR3 DNA reads TGCGCCAGCAGCCGACAGGGCTCTGGAAACACCACATATTTT.

In its sample, this clone was seen once. The CDR3 DNA sequence: TGTGCCAGCAGTTTATACGGGAGGGCCGGGGCGAACACCGGGGAGCTGTTTTTT. Protein product: CASSLYGRAGANTGELFF. V gene TRBV28 combines with J gene TRBJ2-2; the match to TRBD2 covers 8 bases. Per the germline V gene, CDR1 is MDHEN and CDR2 is SYDVKM. The CDR3 has 18 residues. The V segment lost 1 base and the J segment 0 bases; nucleotides outside the gene matches: 7. Using reference TRBV28 and TRBJ2-2 for the parts outside the CDR3, the full variable domain is DVKVTQSSRYLVKRTGEKVFLECVQDMDHENMFWYRQDPGLGLRLIYFSYDVKMKEKGDIPEGYSVSREKKERFSLILESASTNQTSMYLCASSLYGRAGANTGELFFGEGSRLTVL.

This chain joins TRBV5-1 and TRBJ2-7, with D possibly being TRBD2 (6 bases). CDR1 and CDR2 from the germline V gene are SGHRS and YFSETQ. Trimming took off 4 bases at V and 3 bases at J, with 17 bases between the two ends. This CDR3 is 15 amino acids long. CDR3 nucleotide sequence: TGCGCCAGCAGCGACGGCATTCTAGCGAGCTACGAGCAGTACTTC. It codes for CASSDGILASYEQYF.

CDR3 sequence reads: CASAPGQFSQETQYF. Written as DNA, the CDR3 is TGCGCCAGCGCTCCGGGACAGTTCTCTCAAGAGACCCAGTACTTC. V and J are TRBV5-1 and TRBJ2-5; 7 positions match TRBD1. This CDR3 region has 15 residues. The ends lost 7 bases at V and 2 bases at J; junction bases unmatched: 11. Germline V CDR1 and CDR2: SGHRS, YFSETQ.

The chain couples TRBV18 to TRBJ2-7; no reliable D call. V gave up 3 bases and J gave up 0 bases, with 9 bases separating them. This CDR3 is built from 14 residues. From germline, CDR1 is KGHSH and CDR2 LQKENI. CDR3: CASSPIEDSYEQYF. In DNA, the CDR3 is TGTGCCAGCTCACCGATAGAGGACTCCTACGAGCAGTACTTC.

V and J are TRBV10-2 and TRBJ2-5; 9 bases align to TRBD2. The germline gives CDR1 WSHSY, CDR2 SAAADI. The CDR3 sequence is 16 residues long. Trimming cost V 8 bases and J 5 bases; bases outside gene matches: 15. The DNA of the CDR3 is TGCGCCAGCTCATTGAATGCGGGAGGGCTCAGGGAGACCCAGTACTTC. It translates to CASSLNAGGLRETQYF.

The chain recombines TRBV11-2 with TRBJ2-2; 7 bases line up with TRBD2. The CDR3 is 15 amino acids. J was trimmed by 13 bases and V by 5 bases; bases with no gene match: 16. The germline gives CDR1 SGHAT, CDR2 FQNNGV. CDR3 sequence: CASSGGLPALGGLFF. The DNA of the CDR3 is TGTGCCAGCAGCGGGGGACTACCCGCTCTTGGAGGGCTGTTTTTT.

For the CDR3, the DNA is TGTGCCAGCAAACAATCGGTAGGGGCATCAGAGCCCCAGCATTTT. Translation: CASKQSVGASEPQHF. The chain has TRBV2 and TRBJ1-5; D possibly corresponds to TRBD1 (5 bases). The V gene's germline CDR1 is SNHLY and CDR2 FYNNEI. V shed 7 bases and J shed 8 bases, with 21 bases lying between them. This CDR3 region has 15 residues. The full variable domain, with the rest looked up from reference TRBV2 and TRBJ1-5, is EPEVTQTPSHQVTQMGQEVILRCVPISNHLYFYWYRQILGQKVEFLVSFYNNEISEKSEIFDDQFSVERPDGSNFTLKIRSTKLEDSAMYFCASKQSVGASEPQHFGDGTRLSIL.

V is TRBV11-2 and J is TRBJ1-1; the D is unclear. The ends were cut back, 1 base at V and 2 bases at J, with 5 bases in the middle. CDR1 is SGHAT and CDR2 is FQNNGV in the germline V gene. The CDR3 is 13 residues long. The CDR3 sequence is CASSLGHNTEAFF. As DNA, the CDR3 is TGTGCCAGCAGCTTAGGGCATAACACTGAAGCTTTCTTT.